The sequence of this T cell receptor (beta chain) was determined in a study of blood T cell repertoires in COVID-19 (dated by TCRdb to about 2020). About the investigation overall: The collaborator samples originated in the United States, Italy and Spain and spanned the acute and convalescent phases of COVID-19. The material from the prospective study consisted of cDNA or gDNA derived from T cells, B-cell-depleted T cells, or PBMCs. The repertoires were released in a freely available public database intended as a resource for research on the immune response to SARS-CoV-2. Samples were obtained from the ongoing ImmuneRACE study (first 160 participants) and from over 1,000 subjects provided by 6 global collaborators. Subjects who had been exposed to COVID-19, were actively infected with it, or had recovered from it provided the deeply sampled blood TCRbeta repertoires that made up the dataset. A de-identified subject ID, COVID-19 status, age in years and sex were almost always included in the sample metadata. HLA class I and class II types, where available, came from metadata supplied by the sample provider rather than from assay-based typing. Here is what the overall study found, with its caveats: The quantity of clinical and demographic metadata differed by source and by participant and was supplied without curation.

V is cut back by 6 bases and J by 4 bases, with 13 bases in the junction unmatched. In the germline V gene (reference sequence), CDR1 corresponds to LNHDA and CDR2 to SQIVND. The CDR3 spans 17 residues, from the cysteine through the phenylalanine. Only the CDR3 DNA is retained, 51 bases long and in frame from the first base. The immunoSEQ Assay, a bias-controlled multiplex PCR, was used to amplify TCRbeta CDR3 regions from genomic DNA. In the source study's methods: Nucleated cell counts per sample were estimated from amplification of reference gene primers within the assay. Sequence reads were collapsed and filtered to measure the absolute abundance of every unique TCRbeta CDR3 rearrangement. Productive Simpson clonality was computed per sample as the square root of Simpson's diversity index over productive rearrangements. In TCRdb, the immuneACCESS table is reduced to in-frame sequences with V and J assigned. These tables do not hold every clone; where another copy was compared, an unresolved V gene accounts for under half, and the others remain unexplained. The V and J calls and clone size are taken from that table; D and trimming were inferred from the DNA. In this sample the table shows about 150,000 clones, roughly nine tenths of which occur a single time. The ten largest account for 3% to 3.5% of the sample.

In regard to this clone: What antigen it recognizes has not been identified. Base qualities are not recorded, but no much larger clone differs from it by a single base.

Collaborating institutions collected whole blood in K2EDTA tubes following their own protocols. Collaborator samples were shipped for TCRbeta analysis as frozen whole blood, isolated PBMCs, or DNA extracted from either sample type. Sequencing was performed on peripheral blood. Recombination linked TRBV19 to TRBJ2-1; 9 of the junction bases match TRBD1. This receptor was taken from a woman aged 55-70 years with active COVID-19. The sequenced DNA is TGTGCCAGTAGGGCTAACGGTGGACAGGGGTCTTACAATGAGCAGTTCTTC. Translated, this gives CASRANGGQGSYNEQFF. When the CDR3 is completed using the reference TRBV19 and TRBJ2-1 genes on either side, the full variable domain is DGGITQSPKYLFRKEGQNVTLSCEQNLNHDAMYWYRQDPGQGLRLIYYSQIVNDFQKGDIAEGYSVSREKKESFPLTVTSAQKNPTAFYLCASRANGGQGSYNEQFFGPGTRLTVL.